The rows below give T cell receptor beta chains drawn from one sample of a study of blood T cell repertoires in COVID-19. Sequenced by immunoSEQ multiplex PCR; TCRdb stores in-frame clones only, minus some. In the table there are 120,000 to 150,000 clones, more than 65% of which are singletons. The source material was peripheral blood. The receptors derive from a man aged 55 to 70 with acute or convalescent COVID-19. Each CDR3 is given with its conserved first and last residue. Each record gives: J gene, V gene, D gene, CDR3 DNA, CDR3 protein. D genes are given only for firm matches.

j_gene: TRBJ1-2
v_gene: TRBV30
d_gene: .
CDR3nt: TGTGCCTGGAGTGTACAGGGTACCCTCGGACAGACCTTC
CDR3aa: CAWSVQGTLGQTF

j_gene: TRBJ1-2
v_gene: TRBV10-3
d_gene: .
CDR3nt: TGTGCCATCAGAGAACAGGGTAACTATGGCTACACCTTC
CDR3aa: CAIREQGNYGYTF

j_gene: TRBJ2-5
v_gene: TRBV5-3
d_gene: TRBD2
CDR3nt: TGTGCCAGCCCTAGCGGGAGGGCCCGCAAAGAGACCCAGTACTTC
CDR3aa: CASPSGRARKETQYF

j_gene: TRBJ2-7
v_gene: TRBV18
d_gene: .
CDR3nt: TGTGCCAGCTCCCCAGGGCCCGAGCAGTACTTC
CDR3aa: CASSPGPEQYF

j_gene: TRBJ2-7
v_gene: TRBV7-2
d_gene: .
CDR3nt: TGTGCCAGCAGCTTAACCAGAACCTACGAGCAGTACTTC
CDR3aa: CASSLTRTYEQYF

j_gene: TRBJ1-2
v_gene: TRBV29-1
d_gene: .
CDR3nt: TGCAGCGTTGTTGATGGAGGGTTTAATCGATATGGCTACACCTTC
CDR3aa: CSVVDGGFNRYGYTF

j_gene: TRBJ2-4
v_gene: TRBV2
d_gene: TRBD2
CDR3nt: TGTGCCAGCCAGCGGAGGCTAGCGGGAGCCGGGGCGGACTTC
CDR3aa: CASQRRLAGAGADF

j_gene: TRBJ2-7
v_gene: TRBV4-1
d_gene: TRBD2
CDR3nt: TGCGCCAGCAGCCGCTCGACTAGCGGAGCCTACGAGCAGTACTTC
CDR3aa: CASSRSTSGAYEQYF

j_gene: TRBJ2-5
v_gene: TRBV5-8
d_gene: TRBD1
CDR3nt: TGTGCCAGCAGGAGGGACAGGGGGGAGACCCAGTACTTC
CDR3aa: CASRRDRGETQYF

j_gene: TRBJ2-4
v_gene: TRBV2
d_gene: .
CDR3nt: TGTGCCAGCAGTGAGGCAGGGTCCAAAAACATTCAGTACTTC
CDR3aa: CASSEAGSKNIQYF